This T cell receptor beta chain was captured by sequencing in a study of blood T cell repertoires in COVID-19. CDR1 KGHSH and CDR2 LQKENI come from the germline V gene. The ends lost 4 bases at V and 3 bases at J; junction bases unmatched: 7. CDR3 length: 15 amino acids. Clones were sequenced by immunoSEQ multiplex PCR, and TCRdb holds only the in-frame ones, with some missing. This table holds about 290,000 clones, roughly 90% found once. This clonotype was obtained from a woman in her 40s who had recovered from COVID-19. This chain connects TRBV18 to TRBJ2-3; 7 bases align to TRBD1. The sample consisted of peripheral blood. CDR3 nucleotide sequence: TGTGCCAGCTCACAGGGGGCGCCGGGTACAGATACGCAGTATTTT. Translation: CASSQGAPGTDTQYF.